The 30 T cell receptor beta chains presented below share a single source sample, sequenced in a study of CD8+ T cells in alopecia areata. Scientists pooled cutaneous lymph node cells and sorted them on CD4, CD8alpha, NKG2D, NKG2ACE and other markers. RNA was extracted and reverse transcribed into cDNA as the sequencing template. This table comes from immunoSEQ multiplex PCR, and its TCRdb copy is limited to in-frame clones, with some not included. This sample comprises around 300,000 clones, none seen once only. Sequenced: CD4+ T cells sorted from a lymph node. The source is a C3H/HeJ mouse with alopecia areata. Strain haplotype at MHC: H2-k.

This clone was counted only a few times. These gene names are mouse names. From the germline J gene comes the end of the CDR3, since the read stops 4 residues before it. The rearrangement links TRBV13-1 to TRBJ2-1; 14 nucleotides line up with TRBD2. Germline CDR1 is NSHNY and CDR2 is SYGAGN. The CDR3 consists of 17 residues. The J segment lost 0 bases and the V segment lost 3 bases, leaving 2 bases of the junction unmatched. The CDR3 DNA, read in part, is TGTGCCAGCAGTGTCGGGACTGGGGGGGCTAACTATGCT. This encodes CASSVGTGGANYA. The CDR3 as a whole reads CASSVGTGGANYAEQFF.

This clone has more than one count but fewer than ten. Gene names refer to mouse genes. The read ends 4 residues before the CDR3 terminus; that terminus is restored from the germline J gene. The V gene is TRBV13-3, the J gene TRBJ2-3, with D uncertain. The CDR3 is 15 residues long. The ends were cut back, 0 bases at V and 0 bases at J, with 8 bases in the middle. Germline V gene sequence: CDR1 NNHDY, CDR2 SYVADS. The CDR3 DNA, read in part, is TGTGCCAGCAGTGATGGCTCTGCCAGTGCAGAA. This codes for CASSDGSASAE. The whole CDR3 sequence is CASSDGSASAETLYF.

This clone was seen only a few times. Gene names refer to mouse genes. The read finishes 4 residues shy of the CDR3 end, and the germline J gene is used to complete it. The chain employs TRBV13-1 and TRBJ2-4, with unresolved D. CDR3 length equals 12 residues. CDR1 is NSHNY, CDR2 SYGAGN, per germline. CDR3 region: CASRDTENTLYF. The part of the CDR3 DNA that was read is TGTGCCAGCAGAGACACCGAAAAC.

About this clone itself: The genes are named according to mouse. The read ends 4 residues shy of where the CDR3 ends; the end is completed using the germline J gene. V usage is TRBV19 and J usage is TRBJ1-2; D is unclear. Trimming pared 2 bases from V and 1 base from J, leaving 3 bases between. The CDR3 runs 12 residues. Germline V gene data show CDR1 as FNHDT and CDR2 as SITEND (reference sequence). CDR3 DNA, as far as it was read: TGTGCCAGCAGTATCAAAAACTCC. It specifies CASSIKNS. The CDR3 reads in full as CASSIKNSDYTF.

This clone has a handful of counts. Gene names and germline match the mouse. CDR3 DNA (partial): TGTGCCAGCGGTGATGCTGCTCTGGGAGAC. Its translation is CASGDAALGD. The CDR3 reads in full as CASGDAALGDTQYF. The rearrangement links TRBV13-2 to TRBJ2-5, with D maybe TRBD2 (5 bases). With the read ending 4 residues before the CDR3 end, the germline J gene is used to fill in that end. The CDR3 contains 14 residues. Germline CDR1 is NNHNN and CDR2 is SYGAGS (reference sequence).

Remarks on this clone: The gene names here belong to mouse. With the read ending 4 residues before the CDR3 end, the germline J gene is used to fill in that end. This chain links TRBV31 with TRBJ2-5, with 7 bases lining up with TRBD2. The CDR3 contains 15 residues. V shed 0 bases, J shed 1 base, and the junction held 4 bases outside the gene matches. Germline V gives CDR1 GKSSPN, CDR2 SITVG. The CDR3 DNA, read in part, is TGTGCCTGGAGTCTAGGCTGGGGGTACCAAGAC. Translation: CAWSLGWGYQD. The complete CDR3 sequence is CAWSLGWGYQDTQYF.

In the case of this clone: A much larger clone differs by one base, so this may be a read error. Gene names denote mouse genes. The sequenced fragment ends 4 residues before the CDR3 boundary, so the rest is inferred from the germline J gene. The chain combines TRBV13-1 with TRBJ2-5, with TRBD1 as a possible D gene (5 bases). Between the trimmed V and J ends, which lost 6 bases and 0 bases, there was a span of 8 bases. CDR1 and CDR2 from the germline V gene are NSHNY and SYGAGN. The CDR3 totals 13 residues. The CDR3 loop is CASKDNNQDTQYF. The DNA read from the CDR3 is TGTGCCAGCAAGGACAATAACCAAGAC.

In this sample, this clone turned up many times. Gene names are mouse gene names. The DNA ends 4 residues before the CDR3 does, and the rest of the CDR3 is filled in from the germline J gene. Within the sample, other DNA sequences also encode this same CDR3. V usage is TRBV29 and J usage is TRBJ1-2; TRBD1 might be the D (6 bases). The CDR3 length is 14 residues. V was trimmed by 2 bases and J by 0 bases, leaving 7 bases between them. Germline lookup yields CDR1 MSHET and CDR2 SYDVDS. CDR3 in amino acids: CASSLGTTNSDYTF. The sequenced part of the CDR3 DNA is TGTGCTAGCAGTTTAGGGACAACAAACTCC. The full variable domain, its missing parts supplied by reference TRBV29 and TRBJ1-2, is DMKVTQMPRYLIKRMGENVLLECGQDMSHETMYWYRQDPGLGLQLIYISYDVDSNSEGDIPKGYRVSRKKREHFSLILDSAKTNQTSVYFCASSLGTTNSDYTFGSGTRLLVI.

This clone was picked up a small number of times. Germline and genes: mouse. The read comes to an end 4 residues before the CDR3 does, leaving the germline J gene to fill in the end. J is TRBJ2-2 and V is TRBV13-3; D is perhaps TRBD1 (6 bases). The CDR3 is 14 residues long. The V end lost 5 bases, the J end lost 4 bases, and 12 bases lay between the germline ends. CDR1 is NNHDY, CDR2 SYVADS, per germline. CDR3 sequence reads: CASRNRDGTGQLYF. Partial CDR3 DNA: TGTGCCAGCAGAAACAGGGATGGCACCGGG.

This clone was seen more than once but under ten times. Mouse names are used for the genes. The read terminates 4 residues ahead of where the CDR3 ends, so the germline J gene completes it. The V call is TRBV1, the J call TRBJ2-1, with D tentatively TRBD2 (7 bases). V lost 0 bases and J lost 3, with 12 bases in between. Per germline, CDR1 NSQYPW and CDR2 LRSPGD (reference sequence). The CDR3 extends over 16 amino acids. Incomplete CDR3 DNA: TGCACCTGCAGTGCAGAAGTGGGGGGCTTCTATGCT. As protein: CTCSAEVGGFYA. The whole CDR3 protein reads CTCSAEVGGFYAEQFF.

On this clone: Mouse germline and gene names are used. The CDR3 extends 4 residues past the end of the read, so its final part is completed from the germline J gene. At the DNA level, this CDR3 is encoded by other sequences in the same sample as well. V is TRBV13-1 and J is TRBJ2-4; tentatively, D is TRBD2 (7 bases). This CDR3 is built from 14 residues. The germline V gene has CDR1 NSHNY and CDR2 SYGAGN. Trimming removed 0 bases at V and 3 bases at J, with 8 bases between. The covered CDR3 bases are TGTGCCAGCAGTGATGGGGGGGCCCAAAAC. It codes for CASSDGGAQN. The CDR3, in full, reads CASSDGGAQNTLYF.

There are a few counts of this clone. The junction and the germline gene differ at one end; a read error may be behind it. Genes and germline come from the mouse. Sequencing ends 4 residues short of the CDR3 end; the germline J gene provides the rest. This sample includes further DNA sequences coding for the same CDR3. The J gene is TRBJ1-2, the V gene TRBV13-1, with 11 bases aligning to TRBD1. The length of the CDR3 is 16 residues. Germline V gene lookup returns CDR1 NSHNY and CDR2 SYGAGN. The sequenced CDR3 bases are TGTGCCAGCAGCGATGGGGGACAGGGGGCAAACTCC. It is translated as CASSDGGQGANS. The entire CDR3 protein reads CASSDGGQGANSDYTF.

Worth noting for this clone: Genes and germline are mouse. The missing CDR3 end, 4 residues past where the read stops, is filled in from the germline J gene. In the same sample, other DNA sequences code for this CDR3. The V gene is TRBV31, the J gene TRBJ2-5, with 11 nucleotides matching TRBD2. CDR3 size: 13 residues. CDR1 GKSSPN and CDR2 SITVG come from the germline V gene. CDR3 residues: CAWRTGGEDTQYF. Partial CDR3 DNA: TGTGCCTGGAGGACTGGGGGGGAAGAC.

In this sample, this clone turned up a few times. Mouse germline and gene names are used. The sequenced fragment ends 3 residues before the CDR3 boundary, so the rest is inferred from the germline J gene. Other DNA sequences within the sample encode an identical CDR3. This chain connects TRBV31 to TRBJ1-6; TRBD1 matches 10 bases. TRBJ1-6 is noted as an ORF with a role that remains uncertain. Germline V gene lookup returns CDR1 GKSSPN and CDR2 SITVG. V dropped 3 bases and J dropped 8; count of bases not matched to a gene: 4. The CDR3 totals 14 residues. The chain's CDR3 is CAWSPGQGDSPLYF. CDR3 DNA (partial): TGTGCCTGGAGCCCCGGACAGGGGGATTCGCCC.

In this sample, this clone turned up a few times. The genes are named according to mouse. The CDR3 end lies 4 residues beyond the end of the read and is filled in from the germline J gene. This sample also contains other DNA sequences that code for the same CDR3. The genes are TRBV31 and TRBJ1-2; 7 bases are a match to TRBD1. This CDR3 region has 14 residues. Germline V gene data show CDR1 as GKSSPN and CDR2 as SITVG. V dropped 0 bases and J dropped 2; count of bases not matched to a gene: 3. The sequenced part of the CDR3 DNA is TGTGCCTGGAGTCTAGAAGGGGGCAACTCC. Translated, it gives CAWSLEGGNS. The entire CDR3 reads CAWSLEGGNSDYTF.

Only a few counts were recorded for this clone. Genes here carry mouse names. Different DNA sequences within this sample yield the same CDR3. Partial CDR3 DNA: TGTGCCAGCAGAGACTGGGGGAACTATGCT. Translation: CASRDWGNYA. The entire CDR3 protein reads CASRDWGNYAEQFF. The V call is TRBV13-3, the J call TRBJ2-1; 9 nucleotides align to TRBD2. The read ends 4 residues shy of where the CDR3 ends; the end is completed using the germline J gene. Trimming at V came to 5 bases and at J to 1 base, leaving 1 base not matched to a gene. Germline V gives CDR1 NNHDY, CDR2 SYVADS. The CDR3 loop spans 14 amino acids.

This clone was detected only a few times. Germline and genes here are mouse. With the read ending 4 residues before the CDR3 end, the germline J gene is used to fill in that end. The V and J genes are TRBV1 and TRBJ2-1; D may be TRBD1 (6 bases). CDR3 length: 12 amino acids. V dropped 8 bases and J dropped 5 bases, with 10 bases sitting between them. The V gene's germline CDR1 is NSQYPW and CDR2 LRSPGD (reference sequence). The sequenced CDR3 bases are TGCACCTGCGGCCAGGGGAATGCT. Translating it yields CTCGQGNA. The CDR3 reads in full as CTCGQGNAEQFF.

This clone appeared a few times. Gene names follow the mouse nomenclature. The read comes to an end 4 residues before the CDR3 does, leaving the germline J gene to fill in the end. The gene calls are TRBV19 and TRBJ2-5; 9 bases align to TRBD2. Germline V lookup: CDR1 FNHDT, CDR2 SITEND (reference sequence). The CDR3 runs to 15 residues. The sequenced part of the CDR3 DNA is TGTGCCAGCAGTATGGGATGGGGGGGCGAGGAC. It specifies CASSMGWGGED. The entire CDR3 is CASSMGWGGEDTQYF. The full variable domain, rest sourced from reference TRBV19 and TRBJ2-5, is GGIITQTPKFLIGQEGQKLTLKCQQNFNHDTMYWYRQDSGKGLRLIYYSITENDLQKGDLSEGYDASREKKSSFSLTVTSAQKNEMAVFLCASSMGWGGEDTQYFGPGTRLLVL.

A few counts support this clone. Gene names and germline match the mouse. The read falls 4 residues short of the CDR3 end, and the missing part is taken from the germline J gene. This chain uses TRBV5 with TRBJ1-1, with TRBD1 identical over 7 bases. Trimming took 2 bases from V and 0 from J; bases not matched to a gene: 3. The CDR3 totals 15 residues. CDR1 and CDR2 from the germline V gene are LGHNA and YNLKQL (reference sequence). The covered CDR3 bases are TGTGCCAGCAGCCAACCCCAGGGGGCAAACACA. Amino acids: CASSQPQGANT. The full CDR3 sequence reads CASSQPQGANTEVFF.

This clone has just a few counts. The listed genes are named as in mouse. The read stops 4 residues short of the end of the CDR3; the missing end is completed from the germline J gene. This sequence joins TRBV19 and TRBJ2-7; D might be TRBD1 (6 bases). This CDR3 has 14 amino acids. V gave up 1 base and J gave up 1 base, with 9 bases separating them. Germline V gives CDR1 FNHDT, CDR2 SITEND (reference sequence). CDR3 bases read: TGTGCCAGCAGTATATTGGGACAATCCTAT. It yields the protein CASSILGQSY. The full CDR3 reads CASSILGQSYEQYF.

Concerning this clone: The gene names given are mouse names. The CDR3 is cut off 4 residues early in the read; its end comes from the germline J gene. The sample contains more than one DNA sequence encoding this CDR3. The J gene is TRBJ2-3, the V gene TRBV1; possibly TRBD1 for D (6 bases). The CDR3 runs 14 residues. V lost 3 bases and J lost 0, with 7 bases in between. Germline V CDR1 and CDR2: NSQYPW, LRSPGD (reference sequence). The CDR3 bases that were read are TGCACCTGCAGTGCCAGGGGTAGTGCAGAA. Protein sequence: CTCSARGSAE. The entire CDR3 protein is CTCSARGSAETLYF.

A word on this clone: Gene names refer to mouse genes. Coverage ceases 4 residues before the CDR3 finishes, and the germline J gene fills in the end. The genes are TRBV13-3 and TRBJ2-5; 8 bases are a match to TRBD2. The CDR3 is made up of 16 amino acids. V gave up 1 base and J gave up 0 bases; unmatched junction bases: 4. The V gene's germline CDR1 is NNHDY and CDR2 SYVADS. CDR3 bases read: TGTGCCAGCAGTGATTGGACTGGGACTAACCAAGAC. It translates to CASSDWTGTNQD. The entire CDR3 protein is CASSDWTGTNQDTQYF.

Details on this clone: The listed genes are named as in mouse. The read ends 4 residues early relative to the CDR3; the germline J gene fills the gap. The chain uses TRBV13-2 and TRBJ2-1, with 7 bases fitting TRBD1. CDR1 and CDR2 from the germline V gene are NNHNN and SYGAGS (reference sequence). The CDR3 is 14 residues long. The junction had 0 bases not matched to a gene; V was cut back by 1 base and J by 2 bases. The CDR3 protein is CASGDQGDYAEQFF. Partial CDR3 DNA: TGTGCCAGCGGTGATCAGGGGGACTATGCT.

This clone was observed many times. Genes and germline are mouse. The observed sequence ends 4 residues before the CDR3 terminus, with the missing tail filled in from the germline J gene. At the DNA level, this CDR3 is encoded by other sequences in the same sample as well. This chain joins TRBV5 and TRBJ2-5; 8 bases match TRBD2. The CDR3 is 15 residues long. The V and J ends lost 2 bases and 0 bases, in that order; junction bases with no gene match: 1. Germline V CDR1 and CDR2: LGHNA, YNLKQL (reference sequence). The CDR3 region is CASSQTGGNQDTQYF. The CDR3 bases that were read are TGTGCCAGCAGCCAAACTGGGGGTAACCAAGAC.

Only a few counts were recorded for this clone. All gene names here are mouse names. The CDR3 end lies 3 residues beyond the end of the read and is filled in from the germline J gene. The chain carries TRBV13-2 and TRBJ1-6; TRBD1 agrees at 11 bases. TRBJ1-6 is known as an ORF, though its function is uncertain. Germline V gene sequence: CDR1 NNHNN, CDR2 SYGAGS (reference sequence). The length of the CDR3 is 18 residues. With V trimmed by 0 bases and J by 3 bases, 5 bases remained unmatched. The sequenced CDR3 bases are TGTGCCAGCGGTGATGCAGGCGGGACAGGGGGCTATAATTCGCCC. Protein product: CASGDAGGTGGYNSP. The whole CDR3 protein reads CASGDAGGTGGYNSPLYF.

On this clone: Gene names denote mouse genes. The read terminates 4 residues ahead of where the CDR3 ends, so the germline J gene completes it. Other nucleotide sequences in the sample specify the same CDR3. This chain connects TRBV1 to TRBJ2-7; TRBD2 aligns across 9 bases. The CDR3 spans 15 residues. CDR1 and CDR2 (germline): NSQYPW, LRSPGD (reference sequence). CDR3 protein: CTCSADLGGSYEQYF. The CDR3 DNA, read in part, is TGCACCTGCAGTGCAGATCTGGGGGGGTCTTAT. Complete variable domain (other parts from reference TRBV1 and TRBJ2-7): VTLLEQNPRWRLVPRGQAVNLRCILKNSQYPWMSWYQQDLQKQLQWLFTLRSPGDKEVKSLPGADYLATRVTDTELRLQVANMSQGRTLYCTCSADLGGSYEQYFGPGTRLTVL.

A note on this clone: Mouse germline and gene names are used. The observed sequence ends 4 residues before the CDR3 terminus, with the missing tail filled in from the germline J gene. V gene TRBV19 combines with J gene TRBJ2-3, with TRBD2 identical over 12 bases. This CDR3 is built from 16 residues. Germline-derived CDR1 and CDR2 are FNHDT and SITEND (reference sequence). V shed 1 base and J 3 bases; nucleotides not matched to a gene: 3. The DNA read from the CDR3 is TGTGCCAGCAGTATACGACTGGGGGGGCGAGCAGAA. This codes for CASSIRLGGRAE. In full, the CDR3 reads CASSIRLGGRAETLYF.

This clone was observed a handful of times. Gene and germline names: mouse. The read halts 4 residues ahead of the CDR3 end, with the missing end drawn from the germline J gene. The J gene is TRBJ1-1, the V gene TRBV19; D is possibly TRBD1 (5 bases). CDR1 and CDR2 from the germline V gene are FNHDT and SITEND (reference sequence). This CDR3 is 13 amino acids long. The covered CDR3 bases are TGTGCCAGCACCTCCTCAGGGTTCCCA. This gives the protein CASTSSGFP. The full CDR3 reads CASTSSGFPEVFF.

In regard to this clone: Mouse gene names and germline throughout. The CDR3 end is not reached by the read, which stops 4 residues before it; the germline J gene fills it in. This sample includes further DNA sequences coding for the same CDR3. V usage is TRBV5 and J usage is TRBJ1-2; TRBD1 might be the D (6 bases). Trimming cost V 4 bases and J 0 bases, with 9 bases left between them. The CDR3 has 14 residues. Germline CDR1 and CDR2: LGHNA and YNLKQL (reference sequence). CDR3 in amino acids: CASSPGHPNSDYTF. The covered CDR3 bases are TGTGCCAGCAGCCCGGGACATCCAAACTCC.

This clone appeared a few times. Gene and germline names: mouse. The read ends 4 residues early relative to the CDR3; the germline J gene fills the gap. The same CDR3 is also encoded by other DNA sequences in this sample. This chain links TRBV5 with TRBJ2-3; 7 bases align to TRBD1. Germline V CDR1 and CDR2: LGHNA, YNLKQL (reference sequence). The CDR3 length is 15 residues. V was pared by 2 bases and J by 0 bases, with 2 bases of the junction left unmatched. The DNA read from the CDR3 is TGTGCCAGCAGCCAAACAGGGGCTAGTGCAGAA. This encodes CASSQTGASAE. The CDR3, in full, reads CASSQTGASAETLYF.